The 10 T cell receptor beta chains below all came from one sample that was sequenced in a study of cytomegalovirus exposure and HLA in healthy donors. Method: immunoSEQ multiplex PCR; TCRdb's copy keeps in-frame clones and lacks some. In the table there are about 150,000 clones, around 93% of which are singletons. The sample consisted of PBMCs. These receptor sequences come from a man between 18 and 29 years old in good health and CMV-seropositive.

This clone was seen only once. The chain combines TRBV6-6 with TRBJ1-1; TRBD1 matches at 7 bases. CDR3 length: 13 amino acids. V gave up 8 bases and J gave up 1 base; unmatched junction bases: 4. In germline, CDR1 is MNHNY, CDR2 SVGAGI (reference sequence). CDR3 bases: TGTGCCAGCTCCGACAGGGCGAACACTGAAGCTTTCTTT. Amino acid sequence: CASSDRANTEAFF.

On this clone: Different DNA sequences within this sample yield the same CDR3. This chain joins TRBV2 and TRBJ2-3; D is undetermined. V lost 6 bases and J lost 3, with 7 bases in between. Germline lookup yields CDR1 SNHLY and CDR2 FYNNEI. CDR3 length: 12 residues. This CDR3 reads CASRGDTDTQYF. DNA for the CDR3: TGTGCCAGCAGGGGCGATACAGATACGCAGTATTTT.

The chain links TRBV27 to TRBJ2-3, with 10 bases that match TRBD1. V dropped 3 bases and J dropped 1; count of bases not matched to a gene: 10. CDR3 length: 18 residues. Germline V gene sequence: CDR1 MNHEY, CDR2 SMNVEV (reference sequence). The CDR3 sequence is CASSLRGTGDPRTDTQYF. The CDR3 region has the DNA TGTGCCAGCAGTTTGCGGGGGACAGGGGACCCACGCACAGATACGCAGTATTTT.

This clone was seen a single time. This chain connects TRBV27 to TRBJ2-7, with TRBD1 matching 10 bases. Trimming removed 5 bases from V and 6 bases from J; junction bases left unmatched: 13. This CDR3 region has 16 residues. Germline assignment: CDR1 MNHEY and CDR2 SMNVEV (reference sequence). CDR3 region: CASSLTDRGRSSEQYF. The CDR3, as DNA: TGTGCCAGCAGTCTCACCGACAGGGGGCGATCGAGCGAGCAGTACTTC.

This clone has more than one count but fewer than ten. V gene TRBV7-9 combines with J gene TRBJ2-4; possible D gene TRBD1, 5 bases. The CDR3 runs 17 residues. The germline V and J ends were trimmed by 4 bases and 6 bases, with 22 bases remaining between them. Per the germline V gene, CDR1 is SEHNR and CDR2 is FQNEAQ (reference sequence). As DNA, the CDR3 is TGTGCCAGCAGCTCTGGGCAAGGGGCGATAATTGGAAACATTCAGTACTTC. Amino acids: CASSSGQGAIIGNIQYF.

The chain uses TRBV10-1 and TRBJ1-5; D ambiguous. In germline, CDR1 is WNHNN, CDR2 SYGVQD (reference sequence). The CDR3 extends over 11 amino acids. V lost 6 bases and J lost 5, with 5 bases in between. The CDR3, as DNA: TGCGCCAGCAGAGCGGATCAGCCCCAGCATTTT. Its protein product is CASRADQPQHF.

This clone was recorded once. V usage is TRBV6-5 and J usage is TRBJ1-1, with 7 bases identical to TRBD1. Germline assignment: CDR1 MNHEY and CDR2 SVGAGI. The CDR3 extends over 14 amino acids. Trimming at V came to 0 bases and at J to 8 bases, leaving 6 bases not matched to a gene. The CDR3 region has the DNA TGTGCCAGCAGTTACTCGATAAAGACAGGGGAAGCTTTCTTT. This encodes CASSYSIKTGEAFF.

The rearrangement links TRBV27 to TRBJ2-4; 8 bases agree with TRBD1. The germline V gene encodes CDR1 MNHEY and CDR2 SMNVEV (reference sequence). Germline trimming cut 5 bases from V and 0 bases from J; bases unmatched to any gene: 12. The CDR3 is 18 amino acids. CDR3 nucleotides: TGTGCCAGCAGTCTTGGGACAGGTCGCACCCTAGCCAAAAACATTCAGTACTTC. This codes for CASSLGTGRTLAKNIQYF.

The V and J genes are TRBV5-1 and TRBJ2-1; 7 bases are a match to TRBD2. This CDR3 has 16 residues. V dropped 6 bases and J dropped 0; count of bases not matched to a gene: 9. Germline V gene sequence: CDR1 SGHRS, CDR2 YFSETQ. The DNA of the CDR3 is TGCGCCAGCATCCAAGCGGGACCGAGCTCCTACAATGAGCAGTTCTTC. Its protein is CASIQAGPSSYNEQFF.

The chain is built from TRBV10-3 and TRBJ2-2, with TRBD2 matching over 7 bases. V trimming: 7 bases; J trimming: 6 bases; junction bases outside the gene matches: 11. The CDR3 is 15 residues long. The germline gives CDR1 ENHRY, CDR2 SYGVKD. In DNA, the CDR3 is TGTGCCATCATGCCCGCGGGAGATTTAGCCGGGGAGCTGTTTTTT. Translation gives CAIMPAGDLAGELFF.